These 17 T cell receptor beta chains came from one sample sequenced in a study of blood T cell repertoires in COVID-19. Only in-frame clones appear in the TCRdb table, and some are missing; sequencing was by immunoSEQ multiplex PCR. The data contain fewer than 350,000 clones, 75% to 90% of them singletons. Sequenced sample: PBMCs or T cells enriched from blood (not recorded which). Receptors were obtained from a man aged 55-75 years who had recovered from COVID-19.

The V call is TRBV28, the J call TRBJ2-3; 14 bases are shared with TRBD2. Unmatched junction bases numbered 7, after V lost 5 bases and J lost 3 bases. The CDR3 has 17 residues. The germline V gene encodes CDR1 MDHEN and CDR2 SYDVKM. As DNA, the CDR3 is TGTGCCAGCAGTCAGGGACTAGCGGGAGCGGCGACAGATACGCAGTATTTT. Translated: CASSQGLAGAATDTQYF.

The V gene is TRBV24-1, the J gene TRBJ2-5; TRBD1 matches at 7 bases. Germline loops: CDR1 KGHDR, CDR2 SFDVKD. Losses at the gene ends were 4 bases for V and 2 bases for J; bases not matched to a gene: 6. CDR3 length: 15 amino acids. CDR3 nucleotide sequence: TGTGCCACCAGTGAGAGTGGCAGGGGGCAAGAGACCCAGTACTTC. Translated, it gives CATSESGRGQETQYF.

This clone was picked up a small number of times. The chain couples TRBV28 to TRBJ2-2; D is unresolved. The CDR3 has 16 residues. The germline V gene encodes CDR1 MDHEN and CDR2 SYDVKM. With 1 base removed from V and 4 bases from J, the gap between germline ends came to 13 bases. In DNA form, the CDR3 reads TGTGCCAGCAGTTTATCAATTTCGCGTTCCACCGGGGAGCTGTTTTTT. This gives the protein CASSLSISRSTGELFF.

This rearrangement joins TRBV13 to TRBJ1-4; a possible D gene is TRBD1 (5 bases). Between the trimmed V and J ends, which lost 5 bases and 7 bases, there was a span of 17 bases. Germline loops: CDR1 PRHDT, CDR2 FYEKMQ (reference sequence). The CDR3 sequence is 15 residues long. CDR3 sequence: CASSQRDFSGEKLFF. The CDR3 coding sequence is TGTGCCAGCAGCCAGCGGGACTTTTCAGGTGAAAAACTGTTTTTT.

Here the CDR3 reads CASSSGKGQISNTGELFF. CDR3 coding DNA: TGCGCCAGCAGCTCGGGGAAAGGTCAAATAAGTAACACCGGGGAGCTGTTTTTT. The gene calls are TRBV5-1 and TRBJ2-2; possibly TRBD2 for D (5 bases). Per germline, CDR1 SGHRS and CDR2 YFSETQ. The CDR3 is made up of 18 amino acids. V lost 3 bases and J lost 2, with 20 bases in between.

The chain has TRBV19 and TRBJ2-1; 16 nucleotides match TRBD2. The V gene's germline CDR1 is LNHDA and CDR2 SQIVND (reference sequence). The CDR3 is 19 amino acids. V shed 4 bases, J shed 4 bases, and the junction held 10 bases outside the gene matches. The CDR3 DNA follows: TGTGCCAGTAGTACCGCGGCCGGGACTAGCGGGAGGGCGTACAATGAGCAGTTCTTC. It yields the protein CASSTAAGTSGRAYNEQFF.

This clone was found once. The CDR3, as DNA: TGTGCCAGCTCACCCAGGGGCCAACAAGAGACCCAGTACTTC. This codes for CASSPRGQQETQYF. The genes are TRBV18 and TRBJ2-5, with D possibly being TRBD1 (6 bases). Trimming shortened V by 3 bases and J by 2 bases, and 10 bases separated the two germline ends. The CDR3 covers 14 residues. Germline CDR1 is KGHSH and CDR2 is LQKENI.

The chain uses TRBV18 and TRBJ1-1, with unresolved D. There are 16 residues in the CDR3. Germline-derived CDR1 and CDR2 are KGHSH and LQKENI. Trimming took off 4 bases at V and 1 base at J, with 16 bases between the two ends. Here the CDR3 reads CASSLQAGAGNTEAFF. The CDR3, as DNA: TGTGCCAGCTCACTGCAGGCGGGTGCGGGGAACACTGAAGCTTTCTTT. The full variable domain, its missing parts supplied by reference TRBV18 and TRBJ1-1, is NAGVMQNPRHLVRRRGQEARLRCSPMKGHSHVYWYRQLPEEGLKFMVYLQKENIIDESGMPKERFSAEFPKEGPSILRIQQVVRGDSAAYFCASSLQAGAGNTEAFFGQGTRLTVV.

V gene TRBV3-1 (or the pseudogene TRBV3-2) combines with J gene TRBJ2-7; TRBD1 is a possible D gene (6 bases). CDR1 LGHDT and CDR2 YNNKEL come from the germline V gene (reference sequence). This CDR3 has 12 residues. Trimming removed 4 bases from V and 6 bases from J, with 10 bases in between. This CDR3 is CASSLPRGEQYF. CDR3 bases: TGTGCCAGCAGCCTACCCAGGGGCGAGCAGTACTTC.

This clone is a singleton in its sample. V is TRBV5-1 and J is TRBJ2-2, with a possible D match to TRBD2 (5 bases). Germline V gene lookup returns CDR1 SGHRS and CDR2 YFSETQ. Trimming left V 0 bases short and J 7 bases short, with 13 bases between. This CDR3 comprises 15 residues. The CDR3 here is CASSLDPSSGGELFF. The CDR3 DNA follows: TGCGCCAGCAGCTTGGATCCTAGCTCCGGCGGGGAGCTGTTTTTT.

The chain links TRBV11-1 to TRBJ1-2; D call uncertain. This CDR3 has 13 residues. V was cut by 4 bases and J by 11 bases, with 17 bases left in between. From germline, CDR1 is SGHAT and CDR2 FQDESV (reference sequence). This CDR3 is CASSSQVVADYTF. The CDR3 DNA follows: TGTGCCAGCAGCTCCCAAGTCGTCGCGGATTACACCTTC.

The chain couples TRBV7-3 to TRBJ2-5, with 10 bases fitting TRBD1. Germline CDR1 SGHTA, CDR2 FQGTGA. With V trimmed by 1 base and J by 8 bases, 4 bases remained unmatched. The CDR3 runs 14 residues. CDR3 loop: CASSLSATGGTQYF. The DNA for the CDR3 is TGTGCCAGCAGCTTAAGTGCGACAGGGGGCACCCAGTACTTC. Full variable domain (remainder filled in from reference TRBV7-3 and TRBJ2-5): GAGVSQTPSNKVTEKGKYVELRCDPISGHTALYWYRQSLGQGPEFLIYFQGTGAADDSGLPNDRFFAVRPEGSVSTLKIQRTERGDSAVYLCASSLSATGGTQYFGPGTRLLVL.

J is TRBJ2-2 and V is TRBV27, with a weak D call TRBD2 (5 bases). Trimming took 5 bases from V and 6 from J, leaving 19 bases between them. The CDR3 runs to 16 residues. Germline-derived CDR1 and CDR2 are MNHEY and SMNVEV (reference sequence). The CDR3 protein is CASSPTDWSRAGELFF. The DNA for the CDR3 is TGTGCCAGCAGTCCAACGGACTGGTCTAGGGCCGGGGAGCTGTTTTTT.

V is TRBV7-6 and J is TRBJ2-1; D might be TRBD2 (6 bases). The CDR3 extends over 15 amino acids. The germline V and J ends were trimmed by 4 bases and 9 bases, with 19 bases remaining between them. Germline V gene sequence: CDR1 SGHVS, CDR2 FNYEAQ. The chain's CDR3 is CASSSPRTSSSEQFF. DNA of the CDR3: TGTGCCAGCAGCTCCCCTAGAACTAGCTCTTCTGAGCAGTTCTTC.

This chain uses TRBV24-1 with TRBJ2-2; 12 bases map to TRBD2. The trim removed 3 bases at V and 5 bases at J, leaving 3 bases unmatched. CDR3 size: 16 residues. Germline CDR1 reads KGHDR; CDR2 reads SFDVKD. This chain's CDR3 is CATSDPGTSGTGELFF. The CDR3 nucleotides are TGTGCCACCAGTGATCCCGGGACTAGCGGGACCGGGGAGCTGTTTTTT.

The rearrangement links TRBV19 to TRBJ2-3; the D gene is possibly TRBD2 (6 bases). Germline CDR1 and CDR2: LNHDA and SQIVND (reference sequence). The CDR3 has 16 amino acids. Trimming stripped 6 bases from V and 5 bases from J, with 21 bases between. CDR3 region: CASRPLGRRRGDTQYF. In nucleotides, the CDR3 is TGTGCCAGTAGGCCACTCGGACGGAGGCGGGGAGATACGCAGTATTTT.

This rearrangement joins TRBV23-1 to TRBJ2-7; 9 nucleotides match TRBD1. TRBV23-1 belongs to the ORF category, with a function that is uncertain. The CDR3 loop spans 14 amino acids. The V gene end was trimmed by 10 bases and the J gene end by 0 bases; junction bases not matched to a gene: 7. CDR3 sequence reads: CANWGTGFSYEQYF. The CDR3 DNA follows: TGCGCCAACTGGGGGACAGGGTTCTCCTACGAGCAGTACTTC.